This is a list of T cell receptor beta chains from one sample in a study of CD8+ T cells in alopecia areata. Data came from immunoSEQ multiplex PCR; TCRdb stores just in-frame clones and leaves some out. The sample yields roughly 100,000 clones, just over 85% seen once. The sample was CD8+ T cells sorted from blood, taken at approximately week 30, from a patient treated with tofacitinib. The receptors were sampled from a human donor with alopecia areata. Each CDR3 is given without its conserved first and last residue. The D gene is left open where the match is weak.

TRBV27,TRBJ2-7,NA,ASSARWAYEQY
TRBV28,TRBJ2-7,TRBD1,ASSWGQNSYEQY
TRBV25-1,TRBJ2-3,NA,ASSDLTGHTQY
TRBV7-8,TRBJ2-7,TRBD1,ASSLAPDRDSDEQY
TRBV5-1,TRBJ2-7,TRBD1,ASSFPGQGSYEQY
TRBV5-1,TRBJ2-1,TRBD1,ASSLDRFIGNEQF
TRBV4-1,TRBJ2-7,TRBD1,ASSQLGQGPYYEQY
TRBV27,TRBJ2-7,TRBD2,ASRASGSSYEQY
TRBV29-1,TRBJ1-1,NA,SAEVDNQNTEAF
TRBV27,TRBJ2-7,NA,ASSPSPAYEQY
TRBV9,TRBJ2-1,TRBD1,ASSAQTGGNYNEQF
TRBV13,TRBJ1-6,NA,ASSLAGANSPLH
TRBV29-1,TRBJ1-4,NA,SVYREANEKLF
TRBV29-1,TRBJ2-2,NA,SVEVLAAVTNTGELF
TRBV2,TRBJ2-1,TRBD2,ALGDGSGSQPNNEQF
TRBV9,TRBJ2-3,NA,ASSPLEAPTDTQY
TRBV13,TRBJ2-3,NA,ASSFRSDTQY